What follows are 31 T cell receptor beta chains derived from one specimen sequenced in a study of cytomegalovirus exposure and HLA in healthy donors. PCR amplification relied on 60 Vbeta primers (plus 13 Jbeta primers). Method: immunoSEQ multiplex PCR; TCRdb's copy keeps in-frame clones and lacks some. The sample shows 120,000 to 150,000 clones, 60% to 85% of them seen only once. The material sequenced was PBMCs. These receptors originate from a male donor in good health and CMV-seronegative.

The rearrangement uses TRBV6-4 and TRBJ2-6, with D tentatively TRBD2 (6 bases). The CDR3 loop spans 15 amino acids. Germline V CDR1 and CDR2: MRHNA, SNTAGT. V lost 6 bases and J lost 4, with 13 bases in between. DNA of the CDR3: TGTGCCAGCAGACTGGAGGGGTCGGGGGCCAACGTCCTGACTTTC. Amino acid sequence: CASRLEGSGANVLTF.

The gene calls are TRBV6-1 and TRBJ2-1; a weak D match, TRBD2 (6 bases). The CDR3 spans 14 residues. V was trimmed by 6 bases and J by 6 bases, leaving 15 bases between them. From germline, CDR1 is MNHNS and CDR2 SASEGT. In DNA form, the CDR3 reads TGTGCCAGCAGCCTCGCGGGGCGACCCAATGAGCAGTTCTTC. It translates to CASSLAGRPNEQFF.

The chain joins TRBV7-8 to TRBJ2-5, with TRBD1 as a possible D gene (5 bases). V shed 4 bases and J shed 5 bases, with 20 bases lying between them. This CDR3 has 16 residues. The V gene's germline CDR1 is SGHVS and CDR2 FQNEAQ. CDR3 DNA: TGTGCCAGCAGCTCCTCCCTTTTAGGGGTGTGGGAGACCCAGTACTTC. The encoded protein is CASSSSLLGVWETQYF.

The chain is built from TRBV15 and TRBJ1-1, with a tentative D call TRBD1 (5 bases). The CDR3 length is 15 residues. Trimming took off 1 base at V and 3 bases at J, with 12 bases between the two ends. The germline gives CDR1 LNHNV, CDR2 YYDKDF (reference sequence). CDR3 sequence reads: CATSRGGSGDTEAFF. CDR3 coding DNA: TGTGCCACCAGCAGAGGGGGCAGCGGGGACACTGAAGCTTTCTTT.

This clone was observed a handful of times. This rearrangement joins TRBV19 to TRBJ1-2, with a weak D call TRBD1 (5 bases). V dropped 6 bases and J dropped 14 bases, with 13 bases sitting between them. Germline assignment: CDR1 LNHDA and CDR2 SQIVND (reference sequence). CDR3 length equals 10 residues. Here the CDR3 DNA reads TGTGCCAGTAGGGGGGGGGATTGGACCTTC. The encoded protein is CASRGGDWTF.

There are a few counts of this clone. The chain joins TRBV19 to TRBJ1-5; tentatively, D is TRBD1 (5 bases). Germline CDR1 is LNHDA and CDR2 is SQIVND (reference sequence). Trimming removed 3 bases at V and 2 bases at J, with 17 bases between. This CDR3 has 17 amino acids. CDR3 DNA: TGTGCCAGTAGTATTAATTGGGGACTTTTCGGCAATCAGCCCCAGCATTTT. Protein sequence: CASSINWGLFGNQPQHF.

This rearrangement joins TRBV13 to TRBJ2-5; 10 positions match TRBD2. Germline CDR1 PRHDT, CDR2 FYEKMQ (reference sequence). The CDR3 totals 15 residues. Losses at the gene ends were 5 bases for V and 7 bases for J; bases not matched to a gene: 10. Written as DNA, the CDR3 is TGTGCCAGCAGCCCTAAGCGGGAGGGTGGAAGGACCCAGTACTTC. Amino acid sequence: CASSPKREGGRTQYF.

This clone was seen a handful of times. The gene calls are TRBV9 and TRBJ1-1, with D perhaps TRBD1 (6 bases). V gave up 2 bases and J gave up 1 base, with 9 bases separating them. This CDR3 has 14 amino acids. CDR1 is SGDLS, CDR2 YYNGEE, per germline. The CDR3 spells CASSVAGANTEAFF. The CDR3 DNA reads TGTGCCAGCAGCGTGGCAGGGGCGAACACTGAAGCTTTCTTT.

The gene calls are TRBV25-1 and TRBJ1-6, with D uncertain. Deletions cut 5 bases from V and 5 bases from J, with 10 bases between. The CDR3 contains 14 residues. Germline lookup yields CDR1 MGHDK and CDR2 SYGVNS. The DNA of the CDR3 is TGTGCCAGCAGTTTAGGCGGTAATAATTCACCCCTCCACTTT. Translation gives CASSLGGNNSPLHF.

The chain joins TRBV19 to TRBJ1-2; D might be TRBD1 (6 bases). This CDR3 has 14 amino acids. V was trimmed by 9 bases and J by 4 bases, leaving 18 bases between them. CDR1 LNHDA and CDR2 SQIVND come from the germline V gene (reference sequence). In nucleotides, the CDR3 is TGTGCCAGCCGCGGGGGGGGCGCGGGCTATGGCTACACCTTC. It translates to CASRGGGAGYGYTF.

This clone was seen a few times. The chain carries TRBV4-2 and TRBJ1-3; perhaps TRBD1 as D (5 bases). In germline, CDR1 is LGHNA, CDR2 YNFKEQ. With 0 bases removed from V and 6 bases from J, the gap between germline ends came to 15 bases. The CDR3 covers 16 residues. The CDR3 region has the DNA TGTGCCAGCAGCCAAGAACGGTCGGCAGGGATAAACACCATATATTTT. Its protein product is CASSQERSAGINTIYF.

This clone was observed a handful of times. This chain uses TRBV5-5 with TRBJ1-1, with D perhaps matching TRBD1 (5 bases). The CDR3 has 14 residues. Germline CDR1 and CDR2: SGHKS and YYEKEE (reference sequence). The ends were cut back, 4 bases at V and 2 bases at J, with 12 bases in the middle. CDR3 DNA: TGTGCCAGCAGCAACACGGGGGGAAACACTGAAGCTTTCTTT. Residues: CASSNTGGNTEAFF.

The V call is TRBV13, the J call TRBJ1-1; maybe TRBD1 (6 bases). This CDR3 region has 13 residues. Looked up from germline, CDR1 is PRHDT and CDR2 is FYEKMQ (reference sequence). The V and J ends lost 4 bases and 10 bases respectively, with 16 bases between them. CDR3 protein: CASSSGGGLAAFF. The DNA for the CDR3 is TGTGCCAGCAGCTCTGGGGGGGGGCTTGCAGCTTTCTTT.

The rearrangement joins TRBV5-6 to TRBJ2-3; 7 bases are shared with TRBD1. V lost 2 bases, J lost 4 bases, and 10 bases stayed unmatched. The CDR3 is 16 amino acids. The V gene's germline CDR1 is SGHDT and CDR2 YYEEEE. CDR3 amino acids: CASSFMTGTEADTQYF. The DNA of the CDR3 is TGTGCCAGCAGCTTTATGACAGGGACGGAGGCAGATACGCAGTATTTT.

This clone showed up just a few times. The rearrangement links TRBV30 to TRBJ1-5; TRBD1 matches 9 bases. Germline V gene data show CDR1 as GTSNPN and CDR2 as SVGIG (reference sequence). This CDR3 has 16 amino acids. Trimming cost V 0 bases and J 2 bases; bases outside gene matches: 5. CDR3 nucleotides: TGTGCCTGGAGTGTAATACAGGGGGCAGGCAATCAGCCCCAGCATTTT. Translating it yields CAWSVIQGAGNQPQHF. The complete variable domain, with remaining parts taken from reference TRBV30 and TRBJ1-5, reads SQTIHQWPATLVQPVGSPLSLECTVEGTSNPNLYWYRQAAGRGLQLLFYSVGIGQISSEVPQNLSASRPQDRQFILSSKKLLLSDSGFYLCAWSVIQGAGNQPQHFGDGTRLSIL.

V is TRBV5-4 and J is TRBJ2-2, with 10 bases matching TRBD1. The trim removed 0 bases at V and 4 bases at J, leaving 3 bases unmatched. Germline V CDR1 and CDR2: SGHNT, YYREEE (reference sequence). The CDR3 covers 16 residues. The CDR3 reads CASSLGQGAVTGELFF. The CDR3, as DNA: TGTGCCAGCAGCTTGGGACAGGGGGCGGTCACCGGGGAGCTGTTTTTT.

The chain carries TRBV4-3 and TRBJ1-1; the match to TRBD1 covers 8 bases. V dropped 2 bases and J dropped 5; count of bases not matched to a gene: 1. The CDR3 is 13 residues long. Germline V gene lookup returns CDR1 LGHNA and CDR2 YSLEER. Here the CDR3 reads CASSQQGATEAFF. In nucleotides, the CDR3 is TGCGCCAGCAGCCAACAGGGGGCAACTGAAGCTTTCTTT.

V usage is TRBV30 and J usage is TRBJ2-2, with D tentatively TRBD2 (5 bases). CDR3 size: 17 residues. The germline gives CDR1 GTSNPN, CDR2 SVGIG (reference sequence). The CDR3: CVLGRVTDPLYTGELFF. The DNA of the CDR3 is TGTGTCCTTGGGAGAGTCACGGACCCCCTCTACACCGGGGAGCTGTTTTTT.

The chain combines TRBV6-4 with TRBJ2-7; maybe TRBD1 (6 bases). CDR3 length: 15 amino acids. V lost 8 bases, J lost 2 bases, and 19 bases lay in between. The V gene's germline CDR1 is MRHNA and CDR2 SNTAGT. CDR3 loop: CASPRKGDGPYEQYF. CDR3 DNA sequence: TGTGCCAGCCCACGGAAGGGGGACGGACCCTACGAGCAGTACTTC.

The genes are TRBV7-3 and TRBJ1-1; TRBD1 agrees at 7 bases. Germline V CDR1 and CDR2: SGHTA, FQGTGA. The CDR3 extends over 15 amino acids. V shed 5 bases and J 4 bases; nucleotides not matched to a gene: 10. The chain's CDR3 is CASSLYRGGSTEAFF. In nucleotides, the CDR3 is TGTGCCAGCAGCCTATACAGGGGAGGATCCACTGAAGCTTTCTTT.

The chain joins TRBV10-3 to TRBJ1-1; tentatively, D is TRBD1 (5 bases). V lost 4 bases, J lost 0 bases, and 9 bases lay in between. Germline CDR1 is ENHRY and CDR2 is SYGVKD. This CDR3 has 14 amino acids. The CDR3 reads CAISGTSLNTEAFF. The CDR3 DNA reads TGTGCCATCAGTGGGACATCCTTGAACACTGAAGCTTTCTTT.

This rearrangement joins TRBV7-3 to TRBJ2-3, with 8 bases fitting TRBD2. Germline CDR1 reads SGHTA; CDR2 reads FQGTGA. With V trimmed by 5 bases and J by 1 base, 8 bases remained unmatched. The CDR3 is made up of 16 amino acids. CDR3 amino acids: CASSQFSGGGTDTQYF. CDR3 sequence (DNA): TGTGCCAGCAGCCAATTCAGCGGGGGCGGCACAGATACGCAGTATTTT.

The CDR3 loop is CASSRAGGEQYF. The CDR3 DNA follows: TGTGCCAGCAGTCGTGCAGGGGGCGAGCAGTACTTC. The genes are TRBV27 and TRBJ2-7; 7 bases map to TRBD1. Germline CDR1 is MNHEY and CDR2 is SMNVEV (reference sequence). The CDR3 extends over 12 amino acids. J lost 6 bases, V lost 5 bases, and 4 bases had no gene match.

This sequence joins TRBV2 and TRBJ2-6, with a tentative D call TRBD1 (6 bases). The CDR3 length is 16 residues. Germline V lookup: CDR1 SNHLY, CDR2 FYNNEI. V lost 9 bases to trimming and J lost 4 bases, with 19 bases between them. CDR3 sequence: CASQREQGSGANVLTF. CDR3 bases: TGTGCCAGTCAGAGAGAACAGGGTTCCGGGGCCAACGTCCTGACTTTC.

The V call is TRBV6-1, the J call TRBJ2-7; 11 bases map to TRBD2. CDR3 length: 15 residues. Germline CDR1 MNHNS, CDR2 SASEGT. Germline trimming cut 5 bases from V and 0 bases from J; bases unmatched to any gene: 3. CDR3 in DNA: TGTGCCAGCAGTCCGCTAGCGGGGGGCTCCTACGAGCAGTACTTC. As protein: CASSPLAGGSYEQYF.

This chain joins TRBV5-1 and TRBJ1-3, with a possible D match to TRBD1 (5 bases). The CDR3 contains 17 residues. The V end lost 0 bases, the J end lost 0 bases, and 13 bases lay between the germline ends. CDR1 is SGHRS, CDR2 YFSETQ, per germline. CDR3 DNA: TGCGCCAGCAGCTTGGATTCAGGGATGAGCTCTGGAAACACCATATATTTT. Translated: CASSLDSGMSSGNTIYF.

For this clone: The germline gene is not matched at one end of the junction; a read error may be the cause. The J gene is TRBJ1-2, the V gene TRBV6-6, with D possibly matching TRBD1 (6 bases). The CDR3 spans 12 residues. Germline lookup yields CDR1 MNHNY and CDR2 SVGAGI (reference sequence). The CDR3: CASSTNRDTGDF. The CDR3 DNA reads TGTGCCAGCAGTACCAACCGGGACACCGGGGACTTC.

The chain links TRBV27 to TRBJ1-5; 7 bases agree with TRBD1. This CDR3 comprises 15 residues. V was clipped by 6 bases and J by 4 bases; unmatched bases: 9. Germline assignment: CDR1 MNHEY and CDR2 SMNVEV (reference sequence). CDR3 sequence: CASRTRQGPNQPQHF. The CDR3 DNA sequence: TGTGCCAGCAGAACCAGACAGGGCCCAAATCAGCCCCAGCATTTT.

The chain links TRBV6-4 to TRBJ2-1, with TRBD2 matching 9 bases. Germline CDR1 reads MRHNA; CDR2 reads SNTAGT. This CDR3 has 16 residues. With V trimmed by 10 bases and J by 0 bases, 10 bases remained unmatched. Here the CDR3 DNA reads TGTGCCACCATGCCTAGCGGGGCGAGCTCCTACAATGAGCAGTTCTTC. This sequence encodes CATMPSGASSYNEQFF.

V gene TRBV13 combines with J gene TRBJ2-1, with D perhaps matching TRBD2 (6 bases). Germline CDR1 reads PRHDT; CDR2 reads FYEKMQ (reference sequence). Between the trimmed V and J ends, which lost 5 bases and 8 bases, there was a span of 13 bases. The CDR3 extends over 13 amino acids. The CDR3 spells CASSAGSLDEQFF. The CDR3 DNA follows: TGTGCCAGCAGCGCCGGGAGTCTGGATGAGCAGTTCTTC.

V is TRBV7-9 and J is TRBJ2-3, with D possibly matching TRBD2 (7 bases). The CDR3 covers 15 residues. The V and J ends lost 2 bases and 6 bases respectively, with 15 bases between them. Looked up from germline, CDR1 is SEHNR and CDR2 is FQNEAQ (reference sequence). In DNA, the CDR3 is TGTGCCAGCAGCTTACGGCGGGGGCAGGGGGATACGCAGTATTTT. Protein: CASSLRRGQGDTQYF.